The T cell receptor beta chain under discussion was sequenced for a study of blood T cells in healthy people across ages. The V and J ends lost 5 bases and 0 bases, in that order; junction bases with no gene match: 8. Germline-derived CDR1 and CDR2 are SQVTM and ANQGSEA. The CDR3 loop spans 15 amino acids. With a J-beta primer mix and a sample-barcoded 5' primer, a second PCR ran about 6 to 11 cycles. MiXCR was run by TCRdb on the 5' RACE reads, yielding one entry per CDR3 protein. The sample holds 1 million or so distinct CDR3 sequences, under 30% seen once. This clonotype has only a few counts. No fewer than 5.5 micrograms of total RNA were isolated from every sample. The same specimen was also included in a second study, on T cells of mothers and their children. That publication notes: Each 15 ul cDNA reaction used roughly 1.6 ug RNA; all RNA was used. When mothers and children were related, their normalized repertoire overlap, which was always slightly higher, did not differ significantly from that of unrelated pairs.

The sequenced sample consisted of blood. The rearrangement links TRBV29-1 to TRBJ2-3; 7 nucleotides agree with TRBD1. The receptor was isolated from a girl under 10 years old in good health. This CDR3 reads CSVRVTGTSTDTQYF. The CDR3 bases are TGCAGCGTTCGCGTGACAGGGACGAGCACAGATACGCAGTATTTT.